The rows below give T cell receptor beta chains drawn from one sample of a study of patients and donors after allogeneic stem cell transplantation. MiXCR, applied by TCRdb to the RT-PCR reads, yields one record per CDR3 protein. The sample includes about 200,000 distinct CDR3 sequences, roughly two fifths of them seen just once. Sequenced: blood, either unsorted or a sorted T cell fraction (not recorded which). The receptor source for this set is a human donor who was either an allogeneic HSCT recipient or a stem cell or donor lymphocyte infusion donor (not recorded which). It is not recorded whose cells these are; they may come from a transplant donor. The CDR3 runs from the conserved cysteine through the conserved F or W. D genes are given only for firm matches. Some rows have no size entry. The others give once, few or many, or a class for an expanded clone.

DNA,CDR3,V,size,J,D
TGTGCCAGCGGGGACTGGCAGCTAGGGCAGCCCCAGCATTTT,CASGDWQLGQPQHF,TRBV27,-,TRBJ1-5,-
TGCGCCAGCAGCTTGGCCCCCAGGGTTTCACAAGAGACCCAGTACTTC,CASSLAPRVSQETQYF,TRBV5-1,-,TRBJ2-5,-
TGTGCCAGCAGCAATGACGGCGCTAACTATGGCTACACCTTC,CASSNDGANYGYTF,TRBV5-5,-,TRBJ1-2,-
TGCAGTGCTAGGGCCCCCAATCAGCCCCAGCATTTT,CSARAPNQPQHF,TRBV20-1,-,TRBJ1-5,-
TGTGCCAGCAGCGTGACAGTGAACACTGAAGCTTTCTTT,CASSVTVNTEAFF,TRBV5-6,many,TRBJ1-1,-
TGTGCCAGCAGTTACTCGACCGACAGATCGAACACTGAAGCTTTCTTT,CASSYSTDRSNTEAFF,TRBV6-2/TRBV6-3,-,TRBJ1-1,-
TGCGCCAGCAGCCAACCCCGGGACAGCTACTCTGGAAACACCATATATTTT,CASSQPRDSYSGNTIYF,TRBV4-1,few,TRBJ1-3,TRBD1
TGTGCCAGCAGTGAGTGGGGGGCCAATCAGCCCCAGCATTTT,CASSEWGANQPQHF,TRBV6-1,-,TRBJ1-5,-
TGTGCCAGCAGTCCAGGACAGTTCACTCGTTACGAGCAGTACTTC,CASSPGQFTRYEQYF,TRBV27,few,TRBJ2-7,-
TGTGCCAGCAGTTTGCTCCATGAGCAGTTCTTC,CASSLLHEQFF,TRBV12-3/TRBV12-4,-,TRBJ2-1,-
TGTGCCAGCAGCTCTAGGGGCAATCAGCCCCAGCATTTT,CASSSRGNQPQHF,TRBV7-2,-,TRBJ1-5,-
TGTGCCAGCTCACCGGCAGGGACGGGCAATCAGCCCCAGCATTTT,CASSPAGTGNQPQHF,TRBV18,-,TRBJ1-5,-
TGTGCCAGCAGCTCTTGGACTAGCGGGGGAGATACGCAGTATTTT,CASSSWTSGGDTQYF,TRBV7-2,-,TRBJ2-3,TRBD2
TGTGCCAGCAGCCCTTGGGGGCCTCAGGGGCGAATGAACACTGAAGCTTTCTTT,CASSPWGPQGRMNTEAFF,TRBV3-1,-,TRBJ1-1,-
TGTGCCAGCAGCCGGGGCGAAAAACTGTTTTTT,CASSRGEKLFF,TRBV6-6,-,TRBJ1-4,-
TGTGCCAGCAGTTTTGGGTACAATCAGCCCCAGCATTTT,CASSFGYNQPQHF,TRBV12-3/TRBV12-4,-,TRBJ1-5,-
TGTGCCAGCAGTTTTTGGGACGCAGGCCAAGAGACCCAGTACTTC,CASSFWDAGQETQYF,TRBV12-3/TRBV12-4,many,TRBJ2-5,-
TGCGCCAGCAGCCAAAAGAACGGGGTTGGCTACACCTTC,CASSQKNGVGYTF,TRBV4-3,few,TRBJ1-2,-
TGTGCCAGCAGTTTACGGCAGGGGGGAACCGGGGAGCTGTTTTTT,CASSLRQGGTGELFF,TRBV12-3/TRBV12-4,few,TRBJ2-2,-
TGCAGTGCTGGAAAGACTAGCGGGTACAATGAGCAGTTCTTC,CSAGKTSGYNEQFF,TRBV20-1,-,TRBJ2-1,TRBD2
TGCAGTGCTAGCGACAGGCCCCGAAGGAACACTGAAGCTTTCTTT,CSASDRPRRNTEAFF,TRBV20-1,-,TRBJ1-1,-
TGTGCCTGCAACAAGGAAATGAACACTGAAGCTTTCTTT,CACNKEMNTEAFF,TRBV6-5,-,TRBJ1-1,-
TGTGCCAGCAGTTTGCGGGGGGCTATCACAGATACGCAGTATTTT,CASSLRGAITDTQYF,TRBV28,many,TRBJ2-3,TRBD2
TGTGCCAGCAGCTTAGGGGTGGATCAGCCCCAGCATTTT,CASSLGVDQPQHF,TRBV11-1,few,TRBJ1-5,-
TGCAGCGTTCTGGGGGGGAACGGGCAGCCCCAGCATTTT,CSVLGGNGQPQHF,TRBV29-1,-,TRBJ1-5,-
TGTGCCAGCAGTGGGAACAGGGATAGATACGAGCAGTACTTC,CASSGNRDRYEQYF,TRBV6-4,-,TRBJ2-7,-
TGTGCCAGCAGTTTAAGCAGGGCCGGATCACCCCTCCACTTT,CASSLSRAGSPLHF,TRBV12-3/TRBV12-4,-,TRBJ1-6,-
TGTGCCAGCAGCTCAGGGTTGAACACTGAAGCTTTCTTT,CASSSGLNTEAFF,TRBV7-7,many,TRBJ1-1,-
TGTGCCAGCAGCTTAGGGCCCCCTAAGCCCCAGCATTTT,CASSLGPPKPQHF,TRBV7-8,-,TRBJ1-5,-
TGTGCCAGCAGTTTAGGGACTAGCGGCACCTACGAGCAGTACTTC,CASSLGTSGTYEQYF,TRBV12-3/TRBV12-4,many,TRBJ2-7,TRBD2
TGCAGTGCAGAGATACAGGGGGCAACGAACACTGAAGCTTTCTTT,CSAEIQGATNTEAFF,TRBV20-1,-,TRBJ1-1,TRBD1
TGTGCCACCAGCAGAGATACCCGGGGAAAGCAGTTCTTC,CATSRDTRGKQFF,TRBV15,-,TRBJ2-1,-
TGTGCCACCAGTGACCCGGGAATGGGGGAGACCCAGTACTTC,CATSDPGMGETQYF,TRBV24-1,-,TRBJ2-5,-
TGCGCCAGCGGGGGGTCTCCCACAGATACGCAGTATTTT,CASGGSPTDTQYF,TRBV5-1,-,TRBJ2-3,-
TGTGCCAGCAGCTCGCCGGCCCAAGAGACCCAGTACTTC,CASSSPAQETQYF,TRBV5-4,-,TRBJ2-5,-